This T cell receptor (beta chain) was found in a study of T-cell memory formation after mild COVID-19 (dated by TCRdb to the early 2020s). Background for the entire study: Most TCR sequence clusters were specific to one of the two donors. In a couple of donors, T-cell clones that expanded and contracted after mild COVID-19 were tracked by sequencing TCRalpha and TCRbeta repertoires over time. Two young, previously healthy adult volunteers made up the cohort, one male and one female.

This clonotype was counted between two and nine times. The antigen it binds to is not known. Base quality data are lacking; no much larger clone is found one base away. Beyond this particular receptor, the publication reports: SARS-CoV-2 specificity of the second-wave clones peaking on day 37 was not confirmed. Some responding clones were detected in pre-infection memory, suggesting pre-existing cross-reactive memory T cells joined the SARS-CoV-2 response. From day 15 to 85, contracting clones showed balanced CD4/CD8 phenotypes, whereas a second wave of clones that expanded from day 15 to 37 leaned towards CD4+. Contracting CD4+ clones turned up mainly in the CM and EM memory subsets, whereas EMRA was where CD8+ clones were enriched. The study included only two mild cases, and larger cohorts that include severe cases with pre-infection samples were judged to be necessary.

PBMCs were isolated by Ficoll-Paque density gradient centrifugation. CDR1 and CDR2, per the germline V gene (reference sequence), are MNHEY and SMNVEV. V loses 3 bases of germline sequence and J loses 2 bases, and the interval between the two ends is 11 bases. From cysteine to phenylalanine, the CDR3 is 15 amino acids long. Only CDR3 DNA remains: 45 bases, in frame from the first base. The listed sequencing device is Illumina NovaSeq 6000. TCRalpha and TCRbeta cDNA libraries were built by 5'RACE with constant-segment primers, adding sample barcodes and unique molecular identifiers. RNA was extracted from every sample with Trizol reagent. The libraries were amplified in two PCR steps, and the second step added a second sample barcode and Illumina TruSeq adapters. Sequencing of libraries was performed on an Illumina NovaSeq with 2 x 150 bp paired-end reads. In the paper's pipeline: Reads were demultiplexed and collapsed into UMI-guided consensus sequences with migec v1.2.7. Using mixcr v2.1.11, the UMI consensuses were aligned to TRA and TRB V and J templates and assembled into clonotypes. Clonotypes were classified as expanded or contracted when called significant by both edgeR and NoisET, with noise models trained on biological replicates. edgeR calls used a false discovery rate-adjusted p below 0.01 and a log2 fold-change threshold of 1. PCA with hierarchical clustering of max-normalized trajectories of the 1000 most abundant clonotypes was used as exploratory dynamics analysis. The CD4 or CD8 phenotype of responding clones was assigned using the separately sequenced CD4+ and CD8+ repertoires. The public sequencing data were trimmed at Q25 with fastp and processed into clonotypes with MiXCR by TCRdb, which kept only in-frame beta chains. Each CDR3 protein gets just one entry, which takes the most common genes and DNA from the rows behind it. These V and J calls originate from TCRdb's pipeline instead of the authors' own analysis. The sample profile shows 350,000 to 450,000 distinct CDR3 sequences; more than 20% of them were found once. Around 8.8% of the sample goes to the ten largest clones.

The sequence joins TRBV27 to TRBJ2-1; no D gene can be assigned with confidence. Sequenced: PBMCs or a T cell subset sorted from them (not recorded which). The sequence came from an adult woman who had mild COVID-19 (a few samples of this study predate the infection). The sample titles of this study are shuffled in the database, so cell type and time point are left out; the donor was told from shared clones. At the DNA level, the sequence is TGTGCCAGCAGTTTGTTGCGTTCCACCTACAATGAGCAGTTCTTC. It encodes CASSLLRSTYNEQFF.